This T cell receptor beta chain comes out of a study of graft-versus-host responses after intestinal transplantation. Study-wide context: Recipients got multivisceral, liver-intestinal, or isolated intestinal transplants. Recipients across the board were started on anti-thymocyte globulin induction, then kept on tacrolimus and steroids for two to four years.

Notes on this clone: Its antigen remains unidentified.

Whole-study results and caveats: The marrow of recipients harbored GvH clones, and ileum or blood showed some of them first.

The germline CDR1 and CDR2 sequences are LNHDA and SQIVND (reference sequence). Trimming removed 3 bases at V and 9 bases at J, with 9 bases between. There are 11 residues in the CDR3. Using immunoSEQ multiplex PCR, the repertoire was profiled, and TCRdb retains in-frame clones only, with some absent. The sample carries around 99,000 clones, approximately 94% recorded once. The chain links TRBV19 to TRBJ2-7; D might be TRBD2 (5 bases). The receptor was derived from a human donor who received an intestinal transplant. The specimen was unstimulated CD8+ T cells sorted from spleen or lymph node cells, collected before intestinal transplant. CDR3 protein: CASSIGNWQYF. In nucleotides, the CDR3 is TGTGCCAGTAGTATCGGGAATTGGCAGTACTTC.